This T cell receptor beta chain was identified in a study of memory CD4+ T cells and cytomegalovirus serostatus. This table comes from immunoSEQ multiplex PCR, and its TCRdb copy is limited to in-frame clones, with some not included. The table shows about 44,000 clones, with approximately 81% occurring only once. The study, taken as a whole, reports: The CMV-associated TCR signature appears largely within the CD4+ memory repertoire. Repertoires predicted CMV serostatus with median bootstrapped AUC of around 0.95.

CDR3 length: 15 amino acids. Germline V CDR1 and CDR2: SGHRS, YFSETQ. The germline V and J ends were trimmed by 0 bases and 5 bases, with 14 bases remaining between them. The sort gate was single viable CD3+CD4+CD8-CD45RO+ cells for memory CD4+ T cells. CD4+ T cells were isolated by positive magnetic selection. With regard to this clone: Its specificity is unknown.

The chain has TRBV5-1 and TRBJ1-1; weak D call: TRBD1 (5 bases). This receptor was identified in an adult in good health and CMV-seronegative. The sequenced sample consisted of memory CD4+ T cells from blood. For the CDR3, the DNA is TGCGCCAGCAGCTTGGAAGCCGGGACTCAGACTGAAGCTTTCTTT. Residues: CASSLEAGTQTEAFF.